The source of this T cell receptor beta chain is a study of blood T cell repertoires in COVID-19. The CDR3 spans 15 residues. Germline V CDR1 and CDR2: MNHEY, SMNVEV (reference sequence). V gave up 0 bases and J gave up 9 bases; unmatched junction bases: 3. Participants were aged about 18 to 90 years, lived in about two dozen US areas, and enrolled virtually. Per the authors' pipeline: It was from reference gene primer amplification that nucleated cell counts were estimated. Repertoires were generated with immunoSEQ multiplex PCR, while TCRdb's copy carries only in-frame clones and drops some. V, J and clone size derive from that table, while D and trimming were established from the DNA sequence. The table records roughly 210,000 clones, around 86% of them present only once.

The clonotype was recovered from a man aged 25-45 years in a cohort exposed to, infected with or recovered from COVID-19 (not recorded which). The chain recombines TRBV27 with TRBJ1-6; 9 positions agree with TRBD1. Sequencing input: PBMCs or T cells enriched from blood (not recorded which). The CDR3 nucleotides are TGTGCCAGCAGTTTATCGACAGGGGGGGGTTCACCCCTCCACTTT. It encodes CASSLSTGGGSPLHF.